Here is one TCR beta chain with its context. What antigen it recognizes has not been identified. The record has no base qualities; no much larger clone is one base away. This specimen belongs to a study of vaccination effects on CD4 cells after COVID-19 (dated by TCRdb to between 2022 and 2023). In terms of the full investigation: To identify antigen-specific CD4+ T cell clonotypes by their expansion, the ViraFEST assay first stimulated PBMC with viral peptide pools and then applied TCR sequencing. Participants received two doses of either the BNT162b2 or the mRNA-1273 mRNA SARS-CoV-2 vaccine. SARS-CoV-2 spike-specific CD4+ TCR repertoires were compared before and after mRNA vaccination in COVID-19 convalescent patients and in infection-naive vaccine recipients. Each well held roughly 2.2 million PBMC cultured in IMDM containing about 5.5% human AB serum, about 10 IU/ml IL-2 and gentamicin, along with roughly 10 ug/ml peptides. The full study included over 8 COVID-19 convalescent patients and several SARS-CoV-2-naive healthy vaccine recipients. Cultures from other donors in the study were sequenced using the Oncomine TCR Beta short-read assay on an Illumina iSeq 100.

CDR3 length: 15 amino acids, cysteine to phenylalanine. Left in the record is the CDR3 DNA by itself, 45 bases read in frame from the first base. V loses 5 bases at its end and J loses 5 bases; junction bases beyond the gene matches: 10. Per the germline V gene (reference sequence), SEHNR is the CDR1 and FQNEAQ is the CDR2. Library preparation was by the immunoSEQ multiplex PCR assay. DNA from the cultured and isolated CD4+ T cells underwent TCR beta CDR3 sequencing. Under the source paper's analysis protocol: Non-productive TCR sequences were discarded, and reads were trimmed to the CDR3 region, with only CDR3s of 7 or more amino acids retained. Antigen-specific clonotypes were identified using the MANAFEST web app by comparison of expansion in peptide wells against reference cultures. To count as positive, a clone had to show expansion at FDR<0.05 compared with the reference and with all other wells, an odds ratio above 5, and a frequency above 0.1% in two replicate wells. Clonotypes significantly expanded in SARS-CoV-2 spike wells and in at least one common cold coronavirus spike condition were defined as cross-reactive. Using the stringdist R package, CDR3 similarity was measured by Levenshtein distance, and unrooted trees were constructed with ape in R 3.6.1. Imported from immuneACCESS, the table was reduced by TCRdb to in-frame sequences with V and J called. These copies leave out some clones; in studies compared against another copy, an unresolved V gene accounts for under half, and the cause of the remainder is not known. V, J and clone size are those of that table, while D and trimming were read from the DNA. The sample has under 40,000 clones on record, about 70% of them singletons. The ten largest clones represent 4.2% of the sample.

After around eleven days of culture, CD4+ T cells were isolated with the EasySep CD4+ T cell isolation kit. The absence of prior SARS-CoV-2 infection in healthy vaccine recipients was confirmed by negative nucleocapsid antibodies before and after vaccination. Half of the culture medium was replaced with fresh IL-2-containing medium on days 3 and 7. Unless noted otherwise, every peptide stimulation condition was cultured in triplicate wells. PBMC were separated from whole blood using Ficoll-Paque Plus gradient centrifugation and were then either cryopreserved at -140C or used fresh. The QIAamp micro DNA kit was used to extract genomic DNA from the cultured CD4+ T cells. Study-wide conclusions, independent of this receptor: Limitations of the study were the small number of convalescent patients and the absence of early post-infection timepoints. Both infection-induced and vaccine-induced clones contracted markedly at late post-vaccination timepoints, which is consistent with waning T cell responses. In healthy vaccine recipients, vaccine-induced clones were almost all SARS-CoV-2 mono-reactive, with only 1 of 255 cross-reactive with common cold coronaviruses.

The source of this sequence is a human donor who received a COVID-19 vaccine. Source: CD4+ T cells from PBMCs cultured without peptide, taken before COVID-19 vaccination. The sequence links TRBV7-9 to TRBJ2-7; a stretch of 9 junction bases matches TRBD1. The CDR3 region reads CASSTTYRGRNEQYF. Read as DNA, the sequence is TGTGCCAGCAGCACAACTTACAGGGGGCGCAACGAGCAGTACTTC.